The present entry profiles one T cell receptor beta chain with its context. This specimen belongs to a study of blood T cell repertoires in COVID-19. As for the study in general: Collection of acute and convalescent COVID-19 samples took place in the United States, Italy and Spain.

V dropped 7 bases and J dropped 10; count of bases not matched to a gene: 10. The CDR3 covers 13 residues. Germline CDR1 WSHSY, CDR2 SAAADI. The protocol was immunoSEQ multiplex PCR, while the TCRdb copy is restricted to in-frame clones and leaves out a portion. The repertoire holds under 200,000 clones, about four fifths seen once, with about an eighth in the top ten. This TCR came from a man between 70 and 80 years old who had recovered from COVID-19. The sequencing sample was made of peripheral blood. V is TRBV10-2 and J is TRBJ2-1; 7 nucleotides agree with TRBD2. The CDR3 nucleotides read TGCGCCAGCACCCCTAGCGGAAACAGCGAGCAGTTCTTC. Its protein is CASTPSGNSEQFF.